This TCR beta chain was captured in a study of patients and donors after allogeneic stem cell transplantation. TCRdb reprocessed the RT-PCR reads with MiXCR, giving one entry per CDR3 protein. The sample lists hundreds of thousands of distinct CDR3 sequences; 15% to 20% were seen once. Trimming stripped 4 bases from V and 6 bases from J, with 10 bases between. Per germline, CDR1 SEHNR and CDR2 FQNEAQ (reference sequence). The CDR3 covers 14 residues. V and J are TRBV7-9 and TRBJ1-6, with a weak D call TRBD1 (5 bases). The specimen was blood, either unsorted or a sorted T cell fraction (not recorded which). The TCR was taken from a human donor who was either an allogeneic HSCT recipient or a stem cell or donor lymphocyte infusion donor (not recorded which). It is not recorded whose cells these are; they may come from a transplant donor. CDR3 sequence reads: CASSSLGANSPLHF. The CDR3 DNA sequence: TGTGCCAGCAGCTCTCTCGGGGCTAATTCACCCCTCCACTTT.